Following are 8 T cell receptor beta chains from one sample sequenced in a study of blood T cell repertoires in COVID-19 (dated by TCRdb to between 2020 and 2021). Library preparation used the immunoSEQ multiplex PCR assay. TCRdb retrieved this table from immuneACCESS and kept in-frame rearrangements only. Not all clones are present; in checked studies, unresolved V genes account for under half, and no reason is known for the remainder. The sample table records 200,000 or so clones; roughly 84% of these occur just once. The ten largest clones take up 15% to 20% of the sample. What was sequenced was peripheral blood. Source of these receptors: a man aged 50 to 59 with COVID-19, enrolled during active disease.

The chain employs TRBV28 and TRBJ1-4; 8 nucleotides match TRBD1. This CDR3 has 15 amino acids. Germline V lookup: CDR1 MDHEN, CDR2 SYDVKM. V lost 5 bases to trimming and J lost 5 bases; unmatched junction nucleotides: 7. This CDR3 reads CASSIRQGWNEKLFF. The CDR3, as DNA: TGTGCCAGCAGTATACGACAGGGGTGGAATGAAAAACTGTTTTTT.

The chain is built from TRBV3-1 (or the pseudogene TRBV3-2) and TRBJ1-2; no clear D gene. Trimming removed 0 bases from V and 3 bases from J, with 8 bases in between. This CDR3 contains 14 residues. Germline V gives CDR1 LGHDT, CDR2 YNNKEL (reference sequence). CDR3 loop: CASSQEGSDYGYTF. The CDR3 DNA reads as TGTGCCAGCAGCCAAGAGGGCTCCGACTATGGCTACACCTTC.

This chain links TRBV7-3 with TRBJ2-1, with 8 bases matching TRBD1. CDR1 SGHTA and CDR2 FQGTGA come from the germline V gene. The CDR3 consists of 16 residues. The ends lost 5 bases at V and 9 bases at J; junction bases unmatched: 15. The CDR3 spells CASSAAGTQGAGEQFF. In DNA, the CDR3 is TGTGCCAGCAGCGCAGCCGGGACGCAGGGGGCGGGTGAGCAGTTCTTC. Supplemented by reference TRBV7-3 and TRBJ2-1, the full variable domain reads GAGVSQTPSNKVTEKGKYVELRCDPISGHTALYWYRQSLGQGPEFLIYFQGTGAADDSGLPNDRFFAVRPEGSVSTLKIQRTERGDSAVYLCASSAAGTQGAGEQFFGPGTRLTVL.

The rearrangement joins TRBV28 to TRBJ1-1; no clear D. V lost 7 bases and J lost 3, with 12 bases in between. Looked up from germline, CDR1 is MDHEN and CDR2 is SYDVKM. The CDR3 is 13 residues long. Written as DNA, the CDR3 is TGTGCCAGCAAGGTGGAGAGAGACACTGAAGCTTTCTTT. This sequence encodes CASKVERDTEAFF.

The chain uses TRBV5-1 and TRBJ1-4; TRBD1 matches 11 bases. The CDR3 length is 15 residues. V lost 4 bases to trimming and J lost 7 bases; unmatched junction nucleotides: 6. The germline CDR1 and CDR2 sequences are SGHRS and YFSETQ. This CDR3 reads CASSKGTGGSEKLFF. CDR3 coding DNA: TGCGCCAGCAGCAAGGGGACAGGGGGTAGTGAAAAACTGTTTTTT.

This chain joins TRBV18 and TRBJ1-6; 8 bases align to TRBD1. The CDR3 is made up of 19 amino acids. Unmatched junction bases numbered 13, after V lost 1 base and J lost 5 bases. From germline, CDR1 is KGHSH and CDR2 LQKENI. CDR3 nucleotide sequence: TGTGCCAGCTCACCACTAAGGCAGGGGGCCCTGATCGATAATTCACCCCTCCACTTT. It encodes CASSPLRQGALIDNSPLHF. The entire variable domain, with the rest obtained from reference TRBV18 and TRBJ1-6, is as follows: NAGVMQNPRHLVRRRGQEARLRCSPMKGHSHVYWYRQLPEEGLKFMVYLQKENIIDESGMPKERFSAEFPKEGPSILRIQQVVRGDSAAYFCASSPLRQGALIDNSPLHFGNGTRLTVT.

The chain couples TRBV6-1 to TRBJ2-3; 7 bases map to TRBD1. This CDR3 has 15 residues. V lost 3 bases and J lost 3; bases outside the gene matches: 6. Germline V gene data show CDR1 as MNHNS and CDR2 as SASEGT. The CDR3 spells CASSDVNRGTDTQYF. DNA for the CDR3: TGTGCCAGCAGTGATGTGAACAGGGGTACAGATACGCAGTATTTT.

Written as DNA, the CDR3 is TGTGCCAGCAGTGATCAAGCGGAAGCCTACAATGAGCAGTTCTTC. It encodes CASSDQAEAYNEQFF. The J gene is TRBJ2-1, the V gene TRBV6-1; tentatively, D is TRBD2 (5 bases). Trimming removed 3 bases at V and 2 bases at J, with 11 bases between. Germline assignment: CDR1 MNHNS and CDR2 SASEGT. This CDR3 is 15 amino acids long.